Below are 9 T cell receptor beta chains sequenced from a single sample in a study of metastatic and nonmetastatic thyroid tumors. Patients were all untreated before their thyroid surgery. Through MiXCR, TCRdb re-clonotyped the PCR reads. The data hold about 14,000 clones, with roughly 33% observed a single time. Sequenced material: tumor tissue. Receptor source: a female donor with papillary thyroid cancer or a benign thyroid nodule (not recorded which). Some clones in this sample may be carry-over from other donors' samples.

The J gene is TRBJ2-7, the V gene TRBV7-6; D gene unclear. CDR1 SGHVS and CDR2 FNYEAQ come from the germline V gene. The CDR3 sequence is 17 residues long. The V and J ends lost 5 bases and 3 bases respectively, with 23 bases between them. CDR3 bases: TGTGCCAGCAGCCCCCGGCATGGGGTTTCGACCTACTACGAGCAGTACTTC. This encodes CASSPRHGVSTYYEQYF.

This clone was found a few times. This could be a read error, since a much larger clone is one nucleotide away. The V call is TRBV2, the J call TRBJ1-4; D is undetermined. Germline CDR1 and CDR2: SNHLY and FYNNEI. With 4 bases removed from V and 8 bases from J, the gap between germline ends came to 5 bases. The CDR3 totals 11 residues. The CDR3 loop reads CASSVLEKLFF. CDR3 DNA sequence: TGTGCCAGCAGTGTTTTAGAAAAACTGTTTTTT.

A few counts support this clone. This sequence joins TRBV6-5 and TRBJ1-2, with D tentatively TRBD1 (5 bases). This CDR3 has 13 residues. Trimming left V 2 bases short and J 8 bases short, with 12 bases between. Germline CDR1 reads MNHEY; CDR2 reads SVGAGI. The DNA of the CDR3 is TGTGCCAGCAGTTACGCGAAGGGGATAGGCTACACCTTC. It translates to CASSYAKGIGYTF.

This clone came up many times. The rearrangement uses TRBV7-9 and TRBJ2-6, with D perhaps matching TRBD1 or TRBD2 (5 bases each). Per germline, CDR1 SEHNR and CDR2 FQNEAQ (reference sequence). V lost 2 bases and J lost 7, with 27 bases in between. CDR3 size: 20 residues. In DNA form, the CDR3 reads TGTGCCAGCAGCTTACCACCACCGGGACGCCCGACCCTGGCTGCCAACGTCCTGACTTTC. Translation: CASSLPPPGRPTLAANVLTF.

In this sample, this clone is medium-sized. The V and J genes are TRBV11-1 and TRBJ1-3, with 9 bases matching TRBD1. The CDR3 has 16 residues. J was trimmed by 3 bases and V by 5 bases; bases with no gene match: 8. Germline V gene sequence: CDR1 SGHAT, CDR2 FQDESV (reference sequence). CDR3 amino acids: CASSRTGTGIGNTIYF. The DNA for the CDR3 is TGTGCCAGCAGCCGAACCGGGACAGGGATTGGAAACACCATATATTTT.

By sample share, this clone is medium-sized. The chain employs TRBV10-3 and TRBJ2-1, with 8 nucleotides matching TRBD2. The CDR3 has 13 residues. Germline loops: CDR1 ENHRY, CDR2 SYGVKD. V lost 2 bases, J lost 15 bases, and 9 bases stayed unmatched. In DNA form, the CDR3 reads TGTGCCATCAGTGAGAAACTAGCGGTGGGGGTGTTCTTC. Protein product: CAISEKLAVGVFF.

This clone was counted only a few times. The chain joins TRBV6-5 to TRBJ2-1, with TRBD2 matching over 11 bases. The CDR3 sequence is 17 residues long. CDR1 and CDR2 from the germline V gene are MNHEY and SVGAGI. Germline trimming cut 6 bases from V and 5 bases from J; bases unmatched to any gene: 12. The CDR3 nucleotides read TGTGCCAGCAGAAACTCACAGCCGGGACTAGCGGACAATGAGCAGTTCTTC. This gives the protein CASRNSQPGLADNEQFF.

The rearrangement joins TRBV11-1 to TRBJ2-3, with D tentatively TRBD1 or TRBD2 (5 bases each). Germline CDR1 SGHAT, CDR2 FQDESV (reference sequence). Trimming stripped 5 bases from V and 6 bases from J, with 24 bases between. There are 17 residues in the CDR3. CDR3 protein: CASSTTRGGAPGDTQYF. The CDR3 DNA sequence: TGTGCCAGCAGCACGACACGTGGGGGAGCGCCCGGGGATACGCAGTATTTT.

This clone was observed at least ten times. A read error may explain this, as a much larger clone is one base away. This chain connects TRBV19 to TRBJ1-1; 7 positions match TRBD1. J gave up 1 base and V 11 bases, and 7 bases lay outside the gene matches. The CDR3 runs to 13 residues. Germline V gene data show CDR1 as LNHDA and CDR2 as SQIVND (reference sequence). The CDR3 is CACTRTGNTEAFF. CDR3 nucleotides: TGTGCCTGTACCCGGACAGGGAACACTGAAGCTTTCTTT.